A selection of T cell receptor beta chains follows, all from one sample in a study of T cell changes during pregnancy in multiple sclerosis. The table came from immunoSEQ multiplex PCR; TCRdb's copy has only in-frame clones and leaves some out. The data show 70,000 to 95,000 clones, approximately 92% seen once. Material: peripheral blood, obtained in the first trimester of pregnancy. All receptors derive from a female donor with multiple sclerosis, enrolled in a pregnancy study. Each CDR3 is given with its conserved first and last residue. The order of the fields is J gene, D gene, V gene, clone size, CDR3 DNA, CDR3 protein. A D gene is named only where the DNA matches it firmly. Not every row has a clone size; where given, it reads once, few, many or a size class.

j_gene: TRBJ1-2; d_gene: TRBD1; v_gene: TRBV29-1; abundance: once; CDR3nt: TGCAGCGTTGATGGGGACAGGGGCTATGGCTACACCTTC; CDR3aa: CSVDGDRGYGYTF
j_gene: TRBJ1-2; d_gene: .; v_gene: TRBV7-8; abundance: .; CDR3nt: TGTGCCAGCAGCTTAGGGGGGGGATATGGCTACACCTTC; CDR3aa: CASSLGGGYGYTF
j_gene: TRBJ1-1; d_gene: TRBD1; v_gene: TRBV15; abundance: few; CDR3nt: TGTGCCACCAGAGAGTCAACAGGGGTGGGGAACACTGAAGCTTTCTTT; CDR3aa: CATRESTGVGNTEAFF
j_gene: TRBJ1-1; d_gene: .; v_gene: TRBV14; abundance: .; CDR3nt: TGTGCCAGCAGCCGAGGGGGCACTGAAGCTTTCTTT; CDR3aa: CASSRGGTEAFF
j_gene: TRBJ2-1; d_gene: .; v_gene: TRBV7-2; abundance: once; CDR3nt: TGTGCCAGCAGCCGGGATCAGTCGAGCTCCTACAATGAGCAGTTCTTC; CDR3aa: CASSRDQSSSYNEQFF
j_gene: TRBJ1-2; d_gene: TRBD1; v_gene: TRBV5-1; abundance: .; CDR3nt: TGCGCCAGCAGCTTCGGACAGGGGGCGCACAACTATGGCTACACCTTC; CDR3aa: CASSFGQGAHNYGYTF
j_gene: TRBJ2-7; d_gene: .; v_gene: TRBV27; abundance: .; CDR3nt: TGTGCCAGCAGCCAAGACAGGCTCTCCTACGAGCAGTACTTC; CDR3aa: CASSQDRLSYEQYF
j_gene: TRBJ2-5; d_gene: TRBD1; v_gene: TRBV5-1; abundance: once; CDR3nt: TGCGCCAGCACCACGGGGACAGGGCGGCAAGAGACCCAGTACTTC; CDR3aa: CASTTGTGRQETQYF
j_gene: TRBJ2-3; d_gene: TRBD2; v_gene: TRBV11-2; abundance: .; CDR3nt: TGTGCCAGCAGCTTCCCAGCGGGGGCAGATACGCAGTATTTT; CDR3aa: CASSFPAGADTQYF
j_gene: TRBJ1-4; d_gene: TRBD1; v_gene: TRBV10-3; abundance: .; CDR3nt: TGTGCCATCAGTGAGGGACAGGGGAATAATGAAAAACTGTTTTTT; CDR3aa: CAISEGQGNNEKLFF
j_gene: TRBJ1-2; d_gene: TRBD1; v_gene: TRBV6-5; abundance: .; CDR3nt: TGTGCCAGCAGCTACCGACAGGGATGGGTGGATGGCTACACCTTC; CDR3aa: CASSYRQGWVDGYTF
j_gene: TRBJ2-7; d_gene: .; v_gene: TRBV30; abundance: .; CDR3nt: TGTGCCTGCCTCGCGAAGACTGACTACGAGCAGTACTTC; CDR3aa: CACLAKTDYEQYF
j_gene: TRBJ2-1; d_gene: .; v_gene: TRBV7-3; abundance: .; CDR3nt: TGTGCCAGCAGGCCCAGGGGTAACTCCTACAATGAGCAGTTCTTC; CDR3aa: CASRPRGNSYNEQFF
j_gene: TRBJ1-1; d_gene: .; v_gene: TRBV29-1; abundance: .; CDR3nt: TGCAGCGTTTTAGTCGGGCAGGGCGTCCTATCCCCAAACACTGAAGCTTTCTTT; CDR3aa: CSVLVGQGVLSPNTEAFF
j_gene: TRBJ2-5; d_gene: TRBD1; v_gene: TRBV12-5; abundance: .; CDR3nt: TGTGCTAGTGGTATTGGTCAGGACAGGGGCGAGACCCAGTACTTC; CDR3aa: CASGIGQDRGETQYF
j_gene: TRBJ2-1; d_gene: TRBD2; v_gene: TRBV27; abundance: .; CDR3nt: TGTGCCAGCAGTTCAGGACTAGCGGGGGGACACTACTACAATGAGCAGTTCTTC; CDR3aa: CASSSGLAGGHYYNEQFF
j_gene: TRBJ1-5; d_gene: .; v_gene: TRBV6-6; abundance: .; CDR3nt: TGTGCCAGCAGCTCAGGGTTAAGTCAGCCCCAGCATTTT; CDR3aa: CASSSGLSQPQHF
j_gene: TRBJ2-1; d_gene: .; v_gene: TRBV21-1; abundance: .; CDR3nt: TGTGCCAGCAGCAAAAGGCAGGGGTCGACTAGCGGGGGGACCAATGAGCAGTTCTTC; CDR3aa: CASSKRQGSTSGGTNEQFF
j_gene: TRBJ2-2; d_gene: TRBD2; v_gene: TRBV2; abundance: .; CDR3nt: TGTGCCAGCAGGCGGGGGACTAGCGGCGGGGAGCTGTTTTTT; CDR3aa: CASRRGTSGGELFF
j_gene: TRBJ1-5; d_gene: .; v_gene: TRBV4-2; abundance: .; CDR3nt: TGTGCCAGCAGCCCAAGTCAGGGGAATCAGCCCCAGCATTTT; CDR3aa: CASSPSQGNQPQHF
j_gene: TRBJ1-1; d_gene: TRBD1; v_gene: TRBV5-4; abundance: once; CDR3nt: TGTGCCAGCAATCAAATTGGGACAGGGAACACTGAAGCTTTCTTT; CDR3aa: CASNQIGTGNTEAFF
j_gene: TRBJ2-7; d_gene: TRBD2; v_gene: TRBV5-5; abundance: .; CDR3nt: TGTGCCAGCAGCTTAGTGTCAGCGGGGGGGGACTACGAGCAGTACTTC; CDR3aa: CASSLVSAGGDYEQYF
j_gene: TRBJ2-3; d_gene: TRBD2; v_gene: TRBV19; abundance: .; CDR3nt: TGTGCCAGTAGTATAGGGACTAGCGGGGAAGATACGCAGTATTTT; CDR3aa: CASSIGTSGEDTQYF
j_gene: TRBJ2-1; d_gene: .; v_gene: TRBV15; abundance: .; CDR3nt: TGTGCCACCAGCAGAGATTTTCGGGGTTTGTCCTACAATGAGCAGTTCTTC; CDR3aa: CATSRDFRGLSYNEQFF
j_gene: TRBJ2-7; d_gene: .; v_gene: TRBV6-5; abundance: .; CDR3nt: TGTGCCAGCAGCACTAGCTACGAGCAGTACTTC; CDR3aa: CASSTSYEQYF
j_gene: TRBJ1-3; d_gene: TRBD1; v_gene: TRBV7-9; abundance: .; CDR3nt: TGTGCCAGCAGCTTGGGCCAGGGGGTTGCTGGAAACACCATATATTTT; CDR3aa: CASSLGQGVAGNTIYF
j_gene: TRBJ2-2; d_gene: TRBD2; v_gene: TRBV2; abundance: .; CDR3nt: TGTGCCAGCATAGCGGGGGTCCTCACCGGGGAGCTGTTTTTT; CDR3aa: CASIAGVLTGELFF
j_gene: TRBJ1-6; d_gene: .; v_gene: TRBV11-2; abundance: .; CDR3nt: TGTGCCAGCAGCTTAGTTGGACTGTGGGCAGAAAATTATGCACCCCTCCACTTT; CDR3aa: CASSLVGLWAENYAPLHF
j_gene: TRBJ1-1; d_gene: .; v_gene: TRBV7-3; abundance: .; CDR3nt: TGTGCCAGCAGCCCAAGGCACCCCCCCGGGATCTCGGCTTTCTTT; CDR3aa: CASSPRHPPGISAFF
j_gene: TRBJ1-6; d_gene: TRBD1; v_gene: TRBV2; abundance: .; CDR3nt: TGTGCCAGCAGTGGGACAGGGAGCTCCTATAATTCACCCCTCCACTTT; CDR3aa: CASSGTGSSYNSPLHF
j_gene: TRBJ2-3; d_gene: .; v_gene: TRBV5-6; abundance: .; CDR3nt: TGTGCCAGCAGCTTGGTTGCGGGGCCCAGCACAGATACGCAGTATTTT; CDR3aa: CASSLVAGPSTDTQYF
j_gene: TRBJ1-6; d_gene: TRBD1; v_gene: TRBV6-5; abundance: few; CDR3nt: TGTGCCAGCAGCCACACGACAGGGAATTCACCCCTCCACTTT; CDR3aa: CASSHTTGNSPLHF
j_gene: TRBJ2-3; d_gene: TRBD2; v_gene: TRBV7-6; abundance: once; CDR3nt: TGTGCCAGCAGCTTATTCATCGGGGGGACCACAGATACGCAGTATTTT; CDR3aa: CASSLFIGGTTDTQYF
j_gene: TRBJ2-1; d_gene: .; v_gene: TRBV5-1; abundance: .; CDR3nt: TGCGCCAGCAGCTTTGGAGGGCGGGGTTTAGCCCCGAGCTCCTACAATGAGCAGTTCTTC; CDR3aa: CASSFGGRGLAPSSYNEQFF
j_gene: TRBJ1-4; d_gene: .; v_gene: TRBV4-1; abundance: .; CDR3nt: TGCGCCAGCAGAACCCCAGGGTCTAATGAAAAACTGTTTTTT; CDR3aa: CASRTPGSNEKLFF
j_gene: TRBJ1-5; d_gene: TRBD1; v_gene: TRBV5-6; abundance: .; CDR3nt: TGTGCCAGCAGCGAGGGGGCAGGGAGTCAGCCCCAGCATTTT; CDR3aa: CASSEGAGSQPQHF
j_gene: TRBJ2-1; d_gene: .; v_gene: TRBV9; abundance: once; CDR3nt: TGTGCCAGCAGCGCAGGAGCCGGGGAAAACCTCTACAATGAGCAGTTCTTC; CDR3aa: CASSAGAGENLYNEQFF
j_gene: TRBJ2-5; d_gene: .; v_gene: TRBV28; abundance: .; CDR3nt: TGTGCCAGCAGCCTCCCCCCGCAGTCTCAAGAGACCCAGTACTTC; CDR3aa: CASSLPPQSQETQYF
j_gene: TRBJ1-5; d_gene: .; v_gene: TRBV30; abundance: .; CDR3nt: TGTGCCTGGAGGGTTAGTAGCAATCAGCCCCAGCATTTT; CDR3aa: CAWRVSSNQPQHF
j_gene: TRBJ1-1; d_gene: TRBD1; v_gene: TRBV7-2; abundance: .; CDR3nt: TGTGCCAGCAGCTACGACAGGGGATATGAAGCTTTCTTT; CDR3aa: CASSYDRGYEAFF
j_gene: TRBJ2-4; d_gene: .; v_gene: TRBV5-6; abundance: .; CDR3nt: TGTGCCAGCAGCCGTGCGGCAGTAATAAACATTCAGTACTTC; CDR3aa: CASSRAAVINIQYF
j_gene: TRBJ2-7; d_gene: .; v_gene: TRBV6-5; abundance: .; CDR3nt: TGTGCCAGCAGTTACCGGACACCCTACGAGCAGTACTTC; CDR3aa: CASSYRTPYEQYF
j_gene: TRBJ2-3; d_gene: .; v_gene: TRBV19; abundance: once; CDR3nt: TGTGCCAGTAGCATGGTGGGGGCCCTAGTCACAGATACGCAGTATTTT; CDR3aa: CASSMVGALVTDTQYF
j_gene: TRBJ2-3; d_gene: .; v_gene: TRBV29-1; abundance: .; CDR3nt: TGCAGCGTTGAAGGAGGGCTAGCGATAGCAGATACGCAGTATTTT; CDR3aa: CSVEGGLAIADTQYF
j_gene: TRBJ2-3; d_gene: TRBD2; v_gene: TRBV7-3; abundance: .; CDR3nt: TGTGCCAGCAGCTACTTAGCGGGGGGGGCAGATACGCAGTATTTT; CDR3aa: CASSYLAGGADTQYF
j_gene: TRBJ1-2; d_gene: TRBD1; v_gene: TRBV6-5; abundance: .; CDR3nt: TGTGCCAGCAGTTACCATCCGGGACAGGGTATGGAGGGCTACACCTTC; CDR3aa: CASSYHPGQGMEGYTF
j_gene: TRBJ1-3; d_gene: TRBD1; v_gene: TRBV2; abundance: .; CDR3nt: TGTGCCAGCAGTGAAGCACCCCCAGGGGGCTCTGGAAACACCATATATTTT; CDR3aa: CASSEAPPGGSGNTIYF
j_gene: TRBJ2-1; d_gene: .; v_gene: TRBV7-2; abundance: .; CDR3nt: TGTGCCAGCAGCTTAGCGTGGACTATCAATGAGCAGTTCTTC; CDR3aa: CASSLAWTINEQFF
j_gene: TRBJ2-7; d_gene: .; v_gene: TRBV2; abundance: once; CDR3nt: TGTGCCAGCAGTGAAGTTGCAGGGTCCAATAAGGTGTACTTC; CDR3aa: CASSEVAGSNKVYF
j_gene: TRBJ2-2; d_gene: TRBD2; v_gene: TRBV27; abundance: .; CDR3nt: TGTGCCAGCAGTTTATTAGCGGGGGGCCCGGTCGGGGAGCTGTTTTTT; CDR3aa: CASSLLAGGPVGELFF
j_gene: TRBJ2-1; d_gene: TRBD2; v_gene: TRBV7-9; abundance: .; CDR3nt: TGTGCCAGCAGCTTGGGGAGGGTTACACGCTCTGAGCAGTTCTTC; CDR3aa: CASSLGRVTRSEQFF
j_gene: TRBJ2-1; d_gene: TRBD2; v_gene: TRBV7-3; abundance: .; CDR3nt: TGTGCCAGCAGCCCCCCCTTGCGGGGGGGCCTCAAACGCTGGGACAATGAGCAGTTCTTC; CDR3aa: CASSPPLRGGLKRWDNEQFF
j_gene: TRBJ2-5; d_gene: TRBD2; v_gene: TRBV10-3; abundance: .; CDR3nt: TGTGCCATCAGTGGTCGACTAGCGGGGGGCGAGGTGGGCCAAGAGACCCAGTACTTC; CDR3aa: CAISGRLAGGEVGQETQYF
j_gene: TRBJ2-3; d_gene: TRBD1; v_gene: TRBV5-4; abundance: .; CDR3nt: TGTGCCAGCAGCTTGGTGGGACAGGGGAACACAGATACGCAGTATTTT; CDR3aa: CASSLVGQGNTDTQYF
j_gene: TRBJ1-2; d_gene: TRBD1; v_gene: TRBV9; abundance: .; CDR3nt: TGTGCCAGCAGCCCGGGGACAGCTAACTATGGCTACACCTTC; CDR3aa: CASSPGTANYGYTF
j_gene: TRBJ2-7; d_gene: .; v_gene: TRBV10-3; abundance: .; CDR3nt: TGTGCCATCAGTGAGTCGGGGTCGGGGAGAGACTACGAGCAGTACTTC; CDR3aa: CAISESGSGRDYEQYF
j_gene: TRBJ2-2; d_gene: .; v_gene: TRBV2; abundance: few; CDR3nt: TGTGCCAGCAGAGCCACGTGGTCGAACACCGGGGAGCTGTTTTTT; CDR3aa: CASRATWSNTGELFF
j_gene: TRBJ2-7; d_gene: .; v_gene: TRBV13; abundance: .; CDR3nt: TGTGCCAGCAGCACCCGGTTGAGCTCCTACGAGCAGTACTTC; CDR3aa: CASSTRLSSYEQYF
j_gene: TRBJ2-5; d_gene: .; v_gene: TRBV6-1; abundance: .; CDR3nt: TGTGCCAGCAGTGATGTGCGTTACCAAGAGACCCAGTACTTC; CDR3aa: CASSDVRYQETQYF